What follows describes a single T cell receptor beta chain. Its specificity is unknown. This CDR3 is 15 amino acids long. Germline V gives CDR1 MDHEN, CDR2 SYDVKM. V was clipped by 6 bases and J by 5 bases, with 19 bases between them. Clones were read by immunoSEQ multiplex PCR, and TCRdb kept only the in-frame ones, dropping some. The sample lists about 120,000 clones; more than 95% were seen once. This specimen belongs to a study of cytomegalovirus exposure and HLA in healthy donors. The study's findings and limits: Under in vitro conditions, three CMV-associated chains were confirmed as specific for CMV antigens. For cytomegalovirus status, the classifier reportedly gave diagnoses with high specificity and sensitivity. The study put roughly 160 TCR beta chains on its list as cytomegalovirus-associated.

The origin of this receptor is a man aged 18 to 29 in good health and CMV-seronegative. Sequencing used PBMCs. V gene TRBV28 combines with J gene TRBJ2-5; tentatively, D is TRBD2 (5 bases). CDR3 nucleotide sequence: TGTGCCAGCAGCCCATCCGGGGAGCGGACGGAGACCCAGTACTTC. Its protein is CASSPSGERTETQYF.